What follows are 10 T cell receptor beta chains derived from one specimen sequenced in a study of post-analysis software for immune sequencing data. These TCRs are of unknown antigen specificity. The authors incorporated unique molecular identifiers into the TCR beta cDNA libraries. TCRdb re-called the PCR reads with MiXCR, one entry per CDR3 protein. The sample carries about 770,000 distinct CDR3 sequences, under 60% recorded once. General study findings and limits: With TRBV5-6, TRBV5-1 and TRBV20-1 included, about five TRBV segments were more frequent in patients than in controls.

Sequenced: blood. The source of these receptors is a girl under 18 with multiple sclerosis.

The chain couples TRBV20-1 to TRBJ2-7, with D hard to call. V lost 0 bases and J lost 5, with 14 bases in between. CDR1 DFQATT and CDR2 SNEGSKA come from the germline V gene (reference sequence). The CDR3 loop spans 14 amino acids. The CDR3 sequence is CSARDWSSLDEQYF. In DNA, the CDR3 is TGCAGTGCTAGAGATTGGTCCAGCCTGGACGAGCAGTACTTC.

The rearrangement links TRBV7-9 to TRBJ2-1, with D maybe TRBD2 (5 bases). Trimming left V 5 bases short and J 2 bases short, with 13 bases between. Germline V lookup: CDR1 SEHNR, CDR2 FQNEAQ (reference sequence). The CDR3 loop spans 15 amino acids. CDR3 residues: CASSELVSAYNEQFF. The CDR3 region has the DNA TGTGCCAGCAGCGAACTAGTTTCTGCCTACAATGAGCAGTTCTTC.

The J gene is TRBJ1-2, the V gene TRBV29-1; the match to TRBD1 covers 9 bases. V trimming: 7 bases; J trimming: 8 bases; junction bases outside the gene matches: 8. Germline lookup yields CDR1 SQVTM and CDR2 ANQGSEA. The CDR3 loop spans 12 amino acids. In DNA form, the CDR3 reads TGCAGCGGTAAAGGACAGGGGTACGGCTACACCTTC. Its translation is CSGKGQGYGYTF.

J is TRBJ2-4 and V is TRBV6-2 or TRBV6-3; TRBD2 matches 13 bases. The better agreement between TRBJ2-7 and the DNA end casts doubt on the J call. This CDR3 is 20 amino acids long. Germline V gene sequence: CDR1 MNHEY, CDR2 SVGEGT. The CDR3 region is CASSTSVGLAGTKFRYEQYF. CDR3 nucleotides: TGTGCCAGCAGCACCTCTGTGGGACTAGCGGGAACCAAATTTCGCTACGAGCAGTACTTC.

The chain joins TRBV13 to TRBJ2-7, with 8 bases that match TRBD1. Germline V gene sequence: CDR1 PRHDT, CDR2 FYEKMQ (reference sequence). The V gene end was trimmed by 7 bases and the J gene end by 2 bases; junction bases not matched to a gene: 7. The CDR3 spans 14 residues. CDR3 region: CASTQGASPYEQYF. CDR3 nucleotides: TGTGCCAGCACCCAGGGGGCGTCCCCCTACGAGCAGTACTTC.

This clonotype has a handful of counts. This rearrangement joins TRBV7-3 to TRBJ2-1, with 11 bases aligning to TRBD1. V was pared by 1 base and J by 2 bases, with 7 bases of the junction left unmatched. CDR3 size: 18 residues. CDR1 and CDR2 (germline): SGHTA, FQGTGA. The CDR3, as DNA: TGTGCCAGCAGCTTAAGGGACAGGGGGAGTTACGCCTACAATGAGCAGTTCTTC. Translated, it gives CASSLRDRGSYAYNEQFF.

The V call is TRBV20-1, the J call TRBJ1-2; 7 bases line up with TRBD1. V shed 5 bases, J shed 4 bases, and the junction held 7 bases outside the gene matches. The CDR3 covers 13 residues. Germline V CDR1 and CDR2: DFQATT, SNEGSKA (reference sequence). The CDR3 DNA sequence: TGCAGTGCTTCACAGGGGCCTAGCTATGGCTACACCTTC. Translation: CSASQGPSYGYTF.

The chain is built from TRBV27 and TRBJ2-3; D is possibly TRBD1 (6 bases). Trimming removed 3 bases from V and 2 bases from J, with 15 bases in between. In germline, CDR1 is MNHEY, CDR2 SMNVEV (reference sequence). The CDR3 totals 16 residues. CDR3 DNA sequence: TGTGCCAGCAGTTTTGAGACAGGTGGCCACACAGATACGCAGTATTTT. Encoded protein: CASSFETGGHTDTQYF.

The chain carries TRBV6-5 and TRBJ1-4; D may be TRBD1 (6 bases). V was shortened by 5 bases and J by 8 bases, with 15 bases between the two germline ends. The CDR3 runs to 14 residues. Germline CDR1 is MNHEY and CDR2 is SVGAGI. The CDR3 nucleotides are TGTGCCAGCAGTAAGGGGGGGGCAAGGGAAAAACTGTTTTTT. Its translation: CASSKGGAREKLFF.

This chain joins TRBV6-6 and TRBJ2-2, with 8 bases that match TRBD1. CDR3 size: 15 residues. Looked up from germline, CDR1 is MNHNY and CDR2 is SVGAGI (reference sequence). The V and J ends lost 2 bases and 1 base, in that order; junction bases with no gene match: 0. Here the CDR3 DNA reads TGTGCCAGCAGTTACGGGACAGGGAACACCGGGGAGCTGTTTTTT. This gives the protein CASSYGTGNTGELFF.